A selection of T cell receptor beta chains follows, all from one sample in a study of T cells in narcolepsy. The data were produced by immunoSEQ multiplex PCR, yet TCRdb's version contains in-frame clones alone and is incomplete. Counted here are about 32,000 clones, about nine tenths occurring once; the ten biggest clones make up around 0.83%. Sequencing used CD45RA- memory CD4+ T cells from PBMCs. These receptors were taken from a human donor with narcolepsy. Both conserved end residues are part of each CDR3. Each record gives: J gene, clone size, D gene, V gene, CDR3 protein, CDR3 DNA. A D gene is named only where the DNA matches it firmly. The size field is filled for only some rows; it gives once, few, many or a size class.

J gene: TRBJ2-3
clone size: NA
D gene: NA
V gene: TRBV11-2
CDR3 protein: CASSLGQITDTQYF
CDR3 DNA: TGTGCCAGCAGCTTAGGACAGATCACAGATACGCAGTATTTT

J gene: TRBJ2-1
clone size: NA
D gene: TRBD2
V gene: TRBV7-2
CDR3 protein: CASSFWTSGYNEQFF
CDR3 DNA: TGTGCCAGCAGCTTTTGGACTAGTGGTTACAATGAGCAGTTCTTC

J gene: TRBJ2-7
clone size: NA
D gene: NA
V gene: TRBV7-2
CDR3 protein: CASSTGTYEQYF
CDR3 DNA: TGTGCCAGCAGCACGGGGACCTACGAGCAGTACTTC

J gene: TRBJ1-1
clone size: few
D gene: NA
V gene: TRBV12-5
CDR3 protein: CASGYQGRSAFF
CDR3 DNA: TGTGCTAGTGGTTATCAGGGGCGGAGCGCTTTCTTT

J gene: TRBJ1-2
clone size: NA
D gene: NA
V gene: TRBV5-1
CDR3 protein: CASSLTAGTKNGYTF
CDR3 DNA: TGCGCCAGCAGTCTGACGGCCGGGACAAAAAATGGCTACACCTTC

J gene: TRBJ1-5
clone size: NA
D gene: NA
V gene: TRBV30
CDR3 protein: CAWSVGGEWPQHF
CDR3 DNA: TGTGCCTGGAGTGTGGGCGGGGAATGGCCCCAGCATTTT

J gene: TRBJ2-3
clone size: NA
D gene: NA
V gene: TRBV5-1
CDR3 protein: CASSLVGHTDTQYF
CDR3 DNA: TGCGCCAGCAGCTTGGTTGGACACACAGATACGCAGTATTTT

J gene: TRBJ2-7
clone size: NA
D gene: TRBD1
V gene: TRBV6-5
CDR3 protein: CASRQGLSYEQYF
CDR3 DNA: TGTGCCAGTCGACAGGGCTTATCCTACGAGCAGTACTTC

J gene: TRBJ2-5
clone size: NA
D gene: NA
V gene: TRBV29-1
CDR3 protein: CSVRKSIQETQYF
CDR3 DNA: TGCAGCGTTCGGAAGTCGATTCAAGAGACCCAGTACTTC

J gene: TRBJ2-5
clone size: NA
D gene: NA
V gene: TRBV5-5
CDR3 protein: CASSLYSGTEETQYF
CDR3 DNA: TGTGCCAGCAGCTTGTATTCAGGGACGGAAGAGACCCAGTACTTC